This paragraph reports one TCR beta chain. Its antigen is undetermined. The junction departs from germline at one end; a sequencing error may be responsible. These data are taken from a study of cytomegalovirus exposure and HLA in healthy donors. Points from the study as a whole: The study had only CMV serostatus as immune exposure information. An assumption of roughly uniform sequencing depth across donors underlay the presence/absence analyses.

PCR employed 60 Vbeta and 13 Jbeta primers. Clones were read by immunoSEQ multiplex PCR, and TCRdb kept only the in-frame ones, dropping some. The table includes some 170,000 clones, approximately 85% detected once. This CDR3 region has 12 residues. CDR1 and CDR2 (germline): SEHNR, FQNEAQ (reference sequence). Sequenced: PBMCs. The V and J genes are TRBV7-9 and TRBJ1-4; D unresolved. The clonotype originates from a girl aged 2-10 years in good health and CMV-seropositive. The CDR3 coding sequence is TGTTCCAGCAGCCCGTCGGAGGTTAGACTGTTTTTT. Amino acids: CSSSPSEVRLFF.